These 27 T cell receptor beta chains share one sample of origin, sequenced in a study of blood T cell repertoires in COVID-19. This table comes from immunoSEQ multiplex PCR, and its TCRdb copy is limited to in-frame clones, with some not included. The sample contains under 100,000 clones, 80% to 90% of which appear only once. Sequenced sample: peripheral blood. These receptors came from a human donor in a cohort sampled during active COVID-19.

The genes are TRBV2 and TRBJ2-1; TRBD2 matches 8 bases. The CDR3 runs to 18 residues. The J segment lost 0 bases and the V segment lost 6 bases, leaving 13 bases of the junction unmatched. The germline V gene encodes CDR1 SNHLY and CDR2 FYNNEI. CDR3 sequence (DNA): TGTGCCAGCAGGGGGTTTGGTGTAGCGGGGTACTCCTACAATGAGCAGTTCTTC. Its translation is CASRGFGVAGYSYNEQFF.

A single count supports this clone. The rearrangement links TRBV7-8 to TRBJ1-1; D might be TRBD1 (6 bases). Deletions cut 5 bases from V and 5 bases from J, with 15 bases between. Germline CDR1 is SGHVS and CDR2 is FQNEAQ. CDR3 length equals 14 residues. The CDR3 DNA reads as TGTGCCAGCAGCCAGCAACAGGGCTCAACTGAAGCTTTCTTT. Translating it yields CASSQQQGSTEAFF.

CDR3 DNA: TGTGCCAGCAGCTTATGGGCTAGCGGTGAAGAGACCCAGTACTTC. The encoded protein is CASSLWASGEETQYF. This rearrangement joins TRBV11-2 to TRBJ2-5, with TRBD2 matching over 7 bases. V shed 2 bases and J 3 bases; nucleotides not matched to a gene: 6. The germline CDR1 and CDR2 sequences are SGHAT and FQNNGV. The CDR3 length is 15 residues.

The V gene is TRBV19, the J gene TRBJ2-1; TRBD1 aligns across 11 bases. Per germline, CDR1 LNHDA and CDR2 SQIVND (reference sequence). The CDR3 is made up of 15 amino acids. V lost 5 bases to trimming and J lost 10 bases; unmatched junction nucleotides: 10. The CDR3, as DNA: TGTGCCAGTAGTGCCCCGGGACAGGGGGTATTAGAGCAGTTCTTC. Translation: CASSAPGQGVLEQFF.

The V call is TRBV10-3, the J call TRBJ1-2; D unresolved. Germline V gene data show CDR1 as ENHRY and CDR2 as SYGVKD. The CDR3 sequence is 15 residues long. V gave up 2 bases and J gave up 4 bases, with 14 bases separating them. The CDR3 region has the DNA TGTGCCATCAGTGAGCCAGGTTCGCGGGGCTATGGCTACACCTTC. Residues: CAISEPGSRGYGYTF.

This rearrangement joins TRBV28 to TRBJ1-1; possible D gene TRBD1, 5 bases. The CDR3 runs 17 residues. Germline CDR1 reads MDHEN; CDR2 reads SYDVKM. Trimming removed 2 bases at V and 5 bases at J, with 21 bases between. The CDR3 DNA reads as TGTGCCAGCAGTTTAATGTTACCGACAGAAGTAGAAACTGAAGCTTTCTTT. Translation: CASSLMLPTEVETEAFF.

The chain has TRBV19 and TRBJ1-1; the match to TRBD1 covers 7 bases. With 3 bases clipped from V and 1 base from J, the junction kept 2 bases outside the gene matches. This CDR3 is built from 14 residues. The germline CDR1 and CDR2 sequences are LNHDA and SQIVND (reference sequence). CDR3 region: CASSMTGSNTEAFF. The CDR3 DNA reads as TGTGCCAGTAGTATGACAGGGTCGAACACTGAAGCTTTCTTT. The full variable domain, rest sourced from reference TRBV19 and TRBJ1-1, is DGGITQSPKYLFRKEGQNVTLSCEQNLNHDAMYWYRQDPGQGLRLIYYSQIVNDFQKGDIAEGYSVSREKKESFPLTVTSAQKNPTAFYLCASSMTGSNTEAFFGQGTRLTVV.

V usage is TRBV7-2 and J usage is TRBJ1-1; possible D gene TRBD1, 6 bases. Trimming left V 2 bases short and J 2 bases short, with 12 bases between. CDR3 length equals 15 residues. Germline CDR1 is SGHTA and CDR2 is FQGNSA. This CDR3 reads CASSLIPGDNTEAFF. CDR3 sequence (DNA): TGTGCCAGCAGCTTAATTCCAGGGGATAACACTGAAGCTTTCTTT.

The chain combines TRBV2 with TRBJ2-1; possibly TRBD1 for D (5 bases). Germline values: CDR1 SNHLY, CDR2 FYNNEI. The CDR3 length is 15 residues. The V end was cut by 6 bases, the J end by 9 bases, with 21 bases between. The chain's CDR3 is CASRLGGGWGAEQFF. The CDR3, as DNA: TGTGCCAGCAGGCTGGGTGGCGGTTGGGGCGCTGAGCAGTTCTTC. Combining the CDR3 with reference TRBV2 and TRBJ2-1 gives the whole variable domain EPEVTQTPSHQVTQMGQEVILRCVPISNHLYFYWYRQILGQKVEFLVSFYNNEISEKSEIFDDQFSVERPDGSNFTLKIRSTKLEDSAMYFCASRLGGGWGAEQFFGPGTRLTVL.

The chain has TRBV20-1 and TRBJ1-2; 8 nucleotides line up with TRBD1. The trim removed 3 bases at V and 5 bases at J, leaving 5 bases unmatched. CDR3 size: 13 residues. Germline V gives CDR1 DFQATT, CDR2 SNEGSKA (reference sequence). The DNA of the CDR3 is TGCAGTGCTAGTAACGGACAGGGTTATGGCTACACCTTC. It codes for CSASNGQGYGYTF.

The CDR3 protein is CASSWPGGTSQETQYF. DNA of the CDR3: TGTGCCAGCAGCTGGCCGGGGGGGACCAGCCAAGAGACCCAGTACTTC. This chain connects TRBV5-4 to TRBJ2-5, with TRBD2 matching over 8 bases. The CDR3 loop spans 16 amino acids. With 3 bases clipped from V and 1 base from J, the junction kept 8 bases outside the gene matches. Germline assignment: CDR1 SGHNT and CDR2 YYREEE (reference sequence).

The chain has TRBV6-1 and TRBJ1-2; 7 positions match TRBD1. With 1 base clipped from V and 5 bases from J, the junction kept 4 bases outside the gene matches. CDR3 length: 14 residues. The germline V gene encodes CDR1 MNHNS and CDR2 SASEGT. CDR3 sequence: CASSEDRGRYGYTF. The CDR3 coding sequence is TGTGCCAGCAGTGAAGACAGGGGAAGGTATGGCTACACCTTC.

The chain couples TRBV18 to TRBJ2-5; TRBD1 is a possible D gene (6 bases). The CDR3 is 15 amino acids. Trimming removed 0 bases at V and 5 bases at J, with 13 bases between. CDR1 is KGHSH, CDR2 LQKENI, per germline. The CDR3 nucleotides are TGTGCCAGCTCACCACCTACAGGGTATATGGAGACCCAGTACTTC. It specifies CASSPPTGYMETQYF.

This clone is a singleton in its sample. The chain is built from TRBV12-5 and TRBJ1-2; D possibly corresponds to TRBD1 (6 bases). This CDR3 has 13 amino acids. Germline-derived CDR1 and CDR2 are LGHNT and FRNRAP. V was clipped by 6 bases and J by 7 bases, with 15 bases between them. CDR3 nucleotides: TGTGCTAGTGGAACAACAGGGTCGTCTGGCTACACCTTC. The encoded protein is CASGTTGSSGYTF.

The rearrangement joins TRBV5-1 to TRBJ2-2; 10 bases match TRBD1. CDR1 is SGHRS and CDR2 is YFSETQ in the germline V gene. The CDR3 contains 16 residues. V was pared by 4 bases and J by 1 base, with 4 bases of the junction left unmatched. CDR3 sequence: CASSLRTGGNTGELFF. Here the CDR3 DNA reads TGCGCCAGCAGCCTCAGGACAGGGGGGAACACCGGGGAGCTGTTTTTT.

The V and J genes are TRBV4-2 and TRBJ1-1; TRBD1 matches 10 bases. Germline CDR1 and CDR2: LGHNA and YNFKEQ. CDR3 length: 15 amino acids. V was pared by 4 bases and J by 4 bases, with 6 bases of the junction left unmatched. The CDR3, as DNA: TGTGCCAGCAGCCTAGCAGGACAGGGGGGCACTGAAGCTTTCTTT. This codes for CASSLAGQGGTEAFF.

The chain links TRBV28 to TRBJ1-2; D perhaps matches TRBD1 (6 bases). CDR1 and CDR2 (germline): MDHEN, SYDVKM. V lost 0 bases and J 8 bases, leaving 16 bases between the germline ends. This CDR3 has 15 amino acids. CDR3 nucleotide sequence: TGTGCCAGCAGTTTATGGGCTTGGGGGCGGGGGGGCTACACCTTC. Translating gives CASSLWAWGRGGYTF.

This clone was counted once. The gene calls are TRBV2 and TRBJ1-5, with 7 bases matching TRBD1. The ends lost 5 bases at V and 2 bases at J; junction bases unmatched: 6. Germline CDR1 SNHLY, CDR2 FYNNEI. This CDR3 region has 15 residues. The CDR3 loop reads CASSPDRVGNQPQHF. The CDR3 region has the DNA TGTGCCAGCAGTCCAGACAGGGTGGGCAATCAGCCCCAGCATTTT.

The chain has TRBV5-8 and TRBJ2-5; D remains ambiguous. V was shortened by 0 bases and J by 5 bases, with 17 bases between the two germline ends. In germline, CDR1 is SGHTS, CDR2 YDEGEE. This CDR3 has 16 amino acids. The CDR3 coding sequence is TGTGCCAGCAGCTTGGGCGTGGGTGGGCTTCTGGAGACCCAGTACTTC. It encodes CASSLGVGGLLETQYF. Based on the CDR3 plus reference TRBV5-8 and TRBJ2-5, the full variable domain is EAGVTQSPTHLIKTRGQQATLRCSPISGHTSVYWYQQALGLGLQFLLWYDEGEERNRGNFPPRFSGRQFPNYSSELNVNALELEDSALYLCASSLGVGGLLETQYFGPGTRLLVL.

The chain recombines TRBV7-2 with TRBJ2-3; 8 bases fit TRBD1. Germline lookup yields CDR1 SGHTA and CDR2 FQGNSA. The CDR3 has 17 residues. After removal of 3 bases from V and 2 bases from J, the junction contained 10 bases not matched to a gene. The CDR3 nucleotides read TGTGCCAGCAGCTTCTTAGGCAGGGGGCCCTTCACAGATACGCAGTATTTT. Its translation is CASSFLGRGPFTDTQYF. Using reference TRBV7-2 and TRBJ2-3 for the parts outside the CDR3, the full variable domain is GAGVSQSPSNKVTEKGKDVELRCDPISGHTALYWYRQSLGQGLEFLIYFQGNSAPDKSGLPSDRFSAERTGGSVSTLTIQRTQQEDSAVYLCASSFLGRGPFTDTQYFGPGTRLTVL.

The chain recombines TRBV4-3 with TRBJ2-5, with 12 bases fitting TRBD2. The trim removed 0 bases at V and 10 bases at J, leaving 3 bases unmatched. CDR1 LGHNA and CDR2 YSLEER come from the germline V gene. This CDR3 contains 14 residues. The CDR3 DNA sequence: TGCGCCAGCAGCCAAGACCTAGCGGGGGGGTTCCAGTACTTC. This codes for CASSQDLAGGFQYF.

The chain couples TRBV5-8 to TRBJ2-5; D gene unclear. Germline loops: CDR1 SGHTS, CDR2 YDEGEE. The CDR3 is 14 amino acids. Trimming shortened V by 2 bases and J by 1 base, and 9 bases separated the two germline ends. CDR3 sequence: CASSFSSSQETQYF. CDR3 nucleotides: TGTGCCAGCAGCTTTTCCTCCAGCCAAGAGACCCAGTACTTC.

The CDR3 bases are TGTGCCAGCAGCTTACAAGCGGGGGGGCAAGAGACCCAGTACTTC. Protein: CASSLQAGGQETQYF. The J gene is TRBJ2-5, the V gene TRBV7-9; the match to TRBD2 covers 10 bases. V shed 2 bases, J shed 2 bases, and the junction held 2 bases outside the gene matches. The CDR3 is 15 amino acids. Germline CDR1 and CDR2: SEHNR and FQNEAQ (reference sequence).

V usage is TRBV18 and J usage is TRBJ2-2; a weak D match, TRBD1 (5 bases). The CDR3 runs to 14 residues. The V end was cut by 5 bases, the J end by 4 bases, with 11 bases between. Germline V lookup: CDR1 KGHSH, CDR2 LQKENI. CDR3 loop: CASSSLQGTGELFF. As DNA, the CDR3 is TGTGCCAGCTCATCCCTCCAGGGCACCGGGGAGCTGTTTTTT.

V usage is TRBV5-4 and J usage is TRBJ2-2; TRBD1 matches at 10 bases. V dropped 6 bases and J dropped 6; count of bases not matched to a gene: 5. Germline V gene data show CDR1 as SGHNT and CDR2 as YYREEE (reference sequence). This CDR3 region has 14 residues. DNA for the CDR3: TGTGCCAGCAAAGGGACAGGGGTAGCCGGGGAGCTGTTTTTT. Amino acids: CASKGTGVAGELFF. Supplemented by reference TRBV5-4 and TRBJ2-2, the full variable domain reads ETGVTQSPTHLIKTRGQQVTLRCSSQSGHNTVSWYQQALGQGPQFIFQYYREEENGRGNFPPRFSGLQFPNYSSELNVNALELDDSALYLCASKGTGVAGELFFGEGSRLTVL.

This chain links TRBV2 with TRBJ1-5; 8 positions agree with TRBD1. The V gene end was trimmed by 4 bases and the J gene end by 7 bases; junction bases not matched to a gene: 6. Germline assignment: CDR1 SNHLY and CDR2 FYNNEI. The CDR3 contains 14 residues. CDR3 protein: CASSGTGGGQPQHF. Here the CDR3 DNA reads TGTGCCAGCAGTGGAACAGGGGGGGGACAGCCCCAGCATTTT.

This sequence joins TRBV10-1 and TRBJ2-1; 8 bases agree with TRBD2. The germline V gene has CDR1 WNHNN and CDR2 SYGVQD (reference sequence). This CDR3 is built from 16 residues. With 7 bases clipped from V and 8 bases from J, the junction kept 16 bases outside the gene matches. The CDR3 DNA follows: TGCGCCAGCAACCGGGGACCGCGGGGGGCCAGAGATGAGCAGTTCTTC. This translates into CASNRGPRGARDEQFF.